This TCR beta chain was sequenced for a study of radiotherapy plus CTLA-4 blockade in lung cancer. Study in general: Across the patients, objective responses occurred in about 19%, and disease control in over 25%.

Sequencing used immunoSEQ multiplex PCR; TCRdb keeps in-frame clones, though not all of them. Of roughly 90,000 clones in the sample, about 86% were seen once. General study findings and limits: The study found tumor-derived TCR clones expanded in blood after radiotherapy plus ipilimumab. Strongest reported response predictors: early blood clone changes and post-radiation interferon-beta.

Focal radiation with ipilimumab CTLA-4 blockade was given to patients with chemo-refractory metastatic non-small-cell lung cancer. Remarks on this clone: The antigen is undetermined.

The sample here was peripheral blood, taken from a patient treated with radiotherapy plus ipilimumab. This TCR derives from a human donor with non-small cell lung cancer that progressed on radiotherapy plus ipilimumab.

Here the CDR3 reads CASSLEDLGYTF. The DNA of the CDR3 is TGTGCCAGCAGCTTAGAGGATCTTGGCTACACCTTC. The chain joins TRBV7-3 to TRBJ1-2; D call uncertain. Looked up from germline, CDR1 is SGHTA and CDR2 is FQGTGA. There are 12 residues in the CDR3. Deletions cut 2 bases from V and 7 bases from J, with 8 bases between.